The 14 T cell receptor beta chains given below trace back to one sample, sequenced in a study of molecular identifiers for immune sequencing clone quantification. TCRdb called the PCR reads again in MiXCR, with one record for every CDR3 protein. The sample carries 85,000 to 90,000 distinct CDR3 sequences, around 20% recorded once. What was sequenced was naive CD8+ T cells from blood, with Jurkat cell RNA spiked in. The sample's subset: FACS-sorted CD8+CD4-CCR7+CD45RA+ naive T cells. These receptors all come from a human donor in good health. Some libraries in this study had Jurkat cell RNA spiked in.

This clonotype was recorded many times. The chain recombines TRBV11-2 with TRBJ2-5; 7 bases line up with TRBD2. Germline values: CDR1 SGHAT, CDR2 FQNNGV. The CDR3 length is 15 residues. The V and J ends lost 4 bases and 2 bases, in that order; junction bases with no gene match: 7. The CDR3 reads CASSSISGPQETQYF. The CDR3 nucleotides read TGTGCCAGCAGCTCCATTAGCGGGCCTCAAGAGACCCAGTACTTC.

There are many counts of this clonotype. The chain links TRBV7-9 to TRBJ1-4; D is possibly TRBD1 (6 bases). Trimming took 3 bases from V and 8 from J, leaving 16 bases between them. Germline lookup yields CDR1 SEHNR and CDR2 FQNEAQ (reference sequence). This CDR3 comprises 15 residues. This chain's CDR3 is CASSFFGPGAEKLFF. In nucleotides, the CDR3 is TGTGCCAGCAGCTTTTTTGGACCGGGGGCGGAAAAACTGTTTTTT.

This clonotype was counted at least ten times. The chain has TRBV7-9 and TRBJ2-7; possible D gene TRBD2, 5 bases. CDR3 length equals 13 residues. CDR1 and CDR2 (germline): SEHNR, FQNEAQ (reference sequence). V was clipped by 5 bases and J by 1 base, with 9 bases between them. The DNA of the CDR3 is TGTGCCAGCAGCCCGGAGGTTTCCTACGAGCAGTACTTC. Translation: CASSPEVSYEQYF.

On this clonotype itself: One base away lies a much larger clone, so this may be a sequencing read error. The chain uses TRBV20-1 and TRBJ1-1; 7 bases agree with TRBD1. V lost 0 bases to trimming and J lost 1 base; unmatched junction nucleotides: 5. Germline V CDR1 and CDR2: DFQATT, SNEGSKA (reference sequence). The CDR3 is 15 amino acids. CDR3 sequence (DNA): TGCAGTGCTAGAGAAAAGGGACAGAGGAACACTGAAGCTTTCTTT. This codes for CSAREKGQRNTEAFF.

A word on this clonotype: The junction differs from germline at one of its ends, possibly a read error. The chain combines TRBV20-1 with TRBJ2-5; no definite D call. Germline-derived CDR1 and CDR2 are DFQATT and SNEGSKA (reference sequence). This CDR3 is built from 16 residues. The CDR3: CSARDADGRYQETQYF. CDR3 bases: TGCAGTGCTCGAGACGCCGACGGACGGTACCAAGAGACCCAGTACTTC.

Ten or more counts support this clonotype. The rearrangement links TRBV7-9 to TRBJ1-5, with D perhaps TRBD1 (6 bases). The CDR3 is 16 amino acids. V lost 3 bases and J lost 2, with 14 bases in between. From germline, CDR1 is SEHNR and CDR2 FQNEAQ (reference sequence). CDR3 sequence: CASSLGGREGNQPQHF. The CDR3 nucleotides read TGTGCCAGCAGCTTGGGGGGCAGGGAGGGCAATCAGCCCCAGCATTTT.

This clonotype showed up many times. CDR3 loop: CASSPSGTSGEKLFF. CDR3 DNA sequence: TGTGCCAGCAGCCCCTCCGGGACATCTGGTGAAAAACTGTTTTTT. The chain is built from TRBV6-2 or TRBV6-3 and TRBJ1-4; a possible D gene is TRBD1 (6 bases). The CDR3 spans 15 residues. V gave up 6 bases and J gave up 7 bases, with 18 bases separating them. The germline gives CDR1 MNHEY, CDR2 SVGEGT.

This clonotype was detected many times. The chain joins TRBV5-5 to TRBJ1-4; D uncertain. Trimming stripped 0 bases from V and 3 bases from J, with 9 bases between. CDR1 and CDR2 from the germline V gene are SGHKS and YYEKEE (reference sequence). The CDR3 sequence is 15 residues long. The CDR3 sequence is CASSLEYRSNEKLFF. DNA for the CDR3: TGTGCCAGCAGCTTGGAGTACAGATCTAATGAAAAACTGTTTTTT.

This clonotype was detected only once. V usage is TRBV7-9 and J usage is TRBJ2-4; D ambiguous. The CDR3 runs 13 residues. CDR1 and CDR2 from the germline V gene are SEHNR and FQNEAQ (reference sequence). V was pared by 1 base and J by 6 bases, with 7 bases between. The DNA of the CDR3 is TGTGCCAGCAGCTTAGAGAATTTAAACATTCAGTACTTC. Protein: CASSLENLNIQYF.

This clonotype was seen repeatedly, ten times or more. The J gene is TRBJ2-3, the V gene TRBV7-9, with 8 bases identical to TRBD1. Germline V gene lookup returns CDR1 SEHNR and CDR2 FQNEAQ (reference sequence). The CDR3 is 17 residues long. V lost 0 bases, J lost 0 bases, and 5 bases stayed unmatched. CDR3 in amino acids: CASSLATQGGSTDTQYF. The CDR3 DNA is TGTGCCAGCAGCTTAGCAACACAGGGGGGCAGCACAGATACGCAGTATTTT. Full variable domain (rest looked up from reference TRBV7-9 and TRBJ2-3): DTGVSQNPRHKITKRGQNVTFRCDPISEHNRLYWYRQTLGQGPEFLTYFQNEAQLEKSRLLSDRFSAERPKGSFSTLEIQRTEQGDSAMYLCASSLATQGGSTDTQYFGPGTRLTVL.

Note on this clonotype: A single base separates this from a much larger clone, so it may be a read error. The chain employs TRBV7-9 and TRBJ2-2, with D tentatively TRBD2 (6 bases). There are 18 residues in the CDR3. CDR1 and CDR2 (germline): SEHNR, FQNEAQ (reference sequence). The CDR3 protein is CVSSPPVGGVLWTGELFF. As DNA, the CDR3 is TGTGTCAGCAGCCCCCCCGTCGGCGGGGTTCTGTGGACCGGGGAGCTGTTTTTT.

This clonotype was seen many times. The chain links TRBV28 to TRBJ1-5; 9 bases line up with TRBD1. Germline V gives CDR1 MDHEN, CDR2 SYDVKM. The V segment lost 10 bases and the J segment 0 bases; nucleotides outside the gene matches: 13. CDR3 length: 17 amino acids. The CDR3 here is CAIAEDRGPYSNQPQHF. In DNA form, the CDR3 reads TGTGCCATTGCCGAGGACAGGGGTCCTTATAGCAATCAGCCCCAGCATTTT.

This clonotype was recorded many times. CDR3: CASSYEQYF. Written as DNA, the CDR3 is TGTGCCAGCAGCTACGAGCAGTACTTC. The chain carries TRBV6-6 and TRBJ2-7; D unresolved. The V end was cut by 6 bases, the J end by 3 bases, with 0 bases between. This CDR3 spans 9 amino acids. Germline V CDR1 and CDR2: MNHNY, SVGAGI (reference sequence).

This clonotype has at least ten counts. This chain connects TRBV7-2 to TRBJ1-1, with D unresolved. This CDR3 contains 13 residues. CDR1 is SGHTA and CDR2 is FQGNSA in the germline V gene. V was cut by 2 bases and J by 0 bases, with 4 bases left in between. The CDR3, as DNA: TGTGCCAGCAGCTTATTAGTGAACACTGAAGCTTTCTTT. Translated: CASSLLVNTEAFF.